One sample yielded the 11 T cell receptor beta chains listed below, sequenced in a study of regulatory and conventional T cells in RAG deficiency. Genomic DNA came from blood conventional CD4+ T cells gated CD25-low CD127-high. This table comes from immunoSEQ multiplex PCR, and its TCRdb copy is limited to in-frame clones, with some not included. The data hold under 25,000 clones, with approximately 95% observed a single time. This sample was also put to use in a study of regulatory T cells. This second study says: Amplification used 52 TRBV primers and 13 TRBJ primers.

Sample: CD25- CD4+ T cells sorted from blood. The receptors here all came from a human donor in good health.

The CDR3 nucleotides are TGTGCCAGCAGTACCGGGATTTTAACCAATTCACCCCTCCACTTT. It encodes CASSTGILTNSPLHF. The chain recombines TRBV6-5 with TRBJ1-6; D ambiguous. V was trimmed by 5 bases and J by 7 bases, leaving 15 bases between them. CDR1 is MNHEY and CDR2 is SVGAGI in the germline V gene. This CDR3 contains 15 residues.

V is TRBV5-1 and J is TRBJ2-2; D uncertain. The germline V gene has CDR1 SGHRS and CDR2 YFSETQ. The V end lost 0 bases, the J end lost 0 bases, and 6 bases lay between the germline ends. The CDR3 is made up of 15 amino acids. CDR3 amino acids: CASSLDRPNTGELFF. DNA of the CDR3: TGCGCCAGCAGCTTGGACAGACCGAACACCGGGGAGCTGTTTTTT.

CDR3 DNA: TGTGCCAGCAGCGGCGACCCGCGGAGAACTAATGAAAAACTGTTTTTT. Translation gives CASSGDPRRTNEKLFF. V gene TRBV5-5 combines with J gene TRBJ1-4; D unclear. The V gene lost 4 bases and the J gene lost 1 base, with 14 bases spanning the gap. The CDR3 length is 16 residues. Germline CDR1 reads SGHKS; CDR2 reads YYEKEE (reference sequence).

This chain links TRBV5-1 with TRBJ2-7; TRBD1 matches at 8 bases. Germline values: CDR1 SGHRS, CDR2 YFSETQ. V dropped 0 bases and J dropped 2; count of bases not matched to a gene: 4. The CDR3 covers 15 residues. CDR3 nucleotide sequence: TGCGCCAGCAGCTTGGATGGGACAGGCGCCTACGAGCAGTACTTC. Translated: CASSLDGTGAYEQYF.

The J gene is TRBJ1-1, the V gene TRBV18; D is unresolved. This CDR3 is 16 amino acids long. Trimming shortened V by 0 bases and J by 6 bases, and 17 bases separated the two germline ends. Per the germline V gene, CDR1 is KGHSH and CDR2 is LQKENI. Here the CDR3 DNA reads TGTGCCAGCTCACCACCGAGTTCAGGCATCGGCGCTGAAGCTTTCTTT. Translated: CASSPPSSGIGAEAFF.

The chain combines TRBV7-3 with TRBJ2-5, with a weak D call TRBD1 (7 bases). The CDR3 contains 13 residues. Germline V lookup: CDR1 SGHTA, CDR2 FQGTGA. V gave up 3 bases and J gave up 5 bases, with 10 bases separating them. The CDR3 nucleotides read TGTGCCAGCAGCTTCAGGGGGGCGGAGACCCAGTACTTC. This encodes CASSFRGAETQYF.

The gene calls are TRBV5-1 and TRBJ1-2, with 9 positions matching TRBD1. Per germline, CDR1 SGHRS and CDR2 YFSETQ. This CDR3 contains 15 residues. The V segment lost 4 bases and the J segment 4 bases; nucleotides outside the gene matches: 8. CDR3 amino acids: CASSEGQGTIYGYTF. CDR3 DNA sequence: TGCGCCAGCAGCGAGGGACAGGGTACCATCTATGGCTACACCTTC.

This rearrangement joins TRBV6-6 to TRBJ2-3, with TRBD1 identical over 7 bases. Germline trimming cut 6 bases from V and 0 bases from J; bases unmatched to any gene: 9. Looked up from germline, CDR1 is MNHNY and CDR2 is SVGAGI (reference sequence). This CDR3 is 16 amino acids long. The CDR3 sequence is CASSPDRVFSTDTQYF. Here the CDR3 DNA reads TGTGCCAGCAGCCCCGACAGGGTGTTTAGCACAGATACGCAGTATTTT.

The rearrangement links TRBV18 to TRBJ1-2, with 7 bases lining up with TRBD1. CDR3 length: 13 residues. Germline-derived CDR1 and CDR2 are KGHSH and LQKENI. The V segment lost 3 bases and the J segment 8 bases; nucleotides outside the gene matches: 6. This CDR3 reads CASSPTGNEGYTF. The CDR3 DNA reads as TGTGCCAGCTCACCGACAGGGAACGAAGGCTACACCTTC.

V and J are TRBV30 and TRBJ2-7; D is undetermined. The germline V and J ends were trimmed by 2 bases and 3 bases, with 8 bases remaining between them. The CDR3 contains 12 residues. Germline CDR1 is GTSNPN and CDR2 is SVGIG (reference sequence). The CDR3 DNA reads TGTGCCTGGAGTCGCGGCGGCTACGAGCAGTACTTC. As protein: CAWSRGGYEQYF.

V and J are TRBV30 and TRBJ1-2; TRBD1 aligns across 8 bases. The CDR3 runs to 13 residues. Germline-derived CDR1 and CDR2 are GTSNPN and SVGIG (reference sequence). Germline trimming cut 2 bases from V and 4 bases from J; bases unmatched to any gene: 3. For the CDR3, the DNA is TGTGCCTGGAGTACCCAGGGGGCCTATGGCTACACCTTC. Translated: CAWSTQGAYGYTF.